This T cell receptor (beta chain) emerged from a study of blood T cell repertoires in COVID-19. The wider study: Some COVID-19 samples were acute and others convalescent; all came from the United States, Italy and Spain. Nucleic acid was either cDNA or gDNA, and it came from T cells, B-cell-depleted T cells, or PBMCs.

Source study methods: Cell counts per sample came from amplifying reference gene primers. TCRdb keeps only in-frame clones here, not all; method: immunoSEQ multiplex PCR. V, J and clone size reflect that table, while D and trimming were determined from the DNA. The sample includes nearly 100,000 clones, roughly 80% of them seen just once. In its sample, this clone was seen once. The CDR3 is made up of 11 amino acids. CDR1 is SQVTM and CDR2 is ANQGSEA in the germline V gene. Trimming removed 6 bases from V and 3 bases from J, with 9 bases in between. The V gene is TRBV29-1, the J gene TRBJ2-7, with unresolved D. The sequencing sample was made of peripheral blood. The origin of this receptor is a woman aged 55 to 70 with acute or convalescent COVID-19. In DNA form, the CDR3 reads TGCAGCGTCGCCCCAGGCTACGAGCAGTACTTC. Translating gives CSVAPGYEQYF.